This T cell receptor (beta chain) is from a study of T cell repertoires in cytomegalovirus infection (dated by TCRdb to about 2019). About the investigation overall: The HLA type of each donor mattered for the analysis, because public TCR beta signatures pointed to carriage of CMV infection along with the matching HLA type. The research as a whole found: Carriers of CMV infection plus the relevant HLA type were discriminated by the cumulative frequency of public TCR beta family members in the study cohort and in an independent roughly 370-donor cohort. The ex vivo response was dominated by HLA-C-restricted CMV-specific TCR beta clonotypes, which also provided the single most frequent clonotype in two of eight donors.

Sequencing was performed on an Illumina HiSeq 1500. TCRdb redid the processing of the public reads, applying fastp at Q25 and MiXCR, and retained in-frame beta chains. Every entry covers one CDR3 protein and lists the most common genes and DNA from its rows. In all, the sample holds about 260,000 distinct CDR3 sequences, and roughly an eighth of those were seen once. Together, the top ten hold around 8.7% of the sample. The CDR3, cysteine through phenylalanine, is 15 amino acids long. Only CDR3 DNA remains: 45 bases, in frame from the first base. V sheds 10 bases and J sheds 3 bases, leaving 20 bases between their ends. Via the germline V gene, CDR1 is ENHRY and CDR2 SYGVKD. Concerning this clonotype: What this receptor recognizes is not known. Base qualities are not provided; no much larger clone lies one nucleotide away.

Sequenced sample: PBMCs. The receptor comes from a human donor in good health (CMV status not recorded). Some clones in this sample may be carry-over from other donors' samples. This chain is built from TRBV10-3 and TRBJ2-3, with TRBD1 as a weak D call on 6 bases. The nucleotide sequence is TGTGCCACCTTCGGAGAGGGGGAGAAGACAGATACGCAGTATTTT. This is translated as CATFGEGEKTDTQYF.